Each of the 30 T cell receptor beta chains below was sequenced from the same sample in a study of shared clonotypes between healthy human individuals. Clones were sequenced by immunoSEQ multiplex PCR, and TCRdb holds only the in-frame ones, with some missing. The repertoire holds about 2.4 million clones, 90% to 95% seen once, with more than 0.35% in the top ten. Sequencing was done on a sample of naive CD4+ T cells from PBMCs. Regarding subset: CD45RA+ positively selected. These receptors came from a man between 18 and 35 years old in good health. Some clones in this sample may be carry-over from other donors' samples.

This clone was observed a handful of times. This chain joins TRBV30 and TRBJ2-1; tentatively, D is TRBD2 (5 bases). The CDR3 consists of 16 residues. The V end was cut by 3 bases, the J end by 5 bases, with 20 bases between. Germline-derived CDR1 and CDR2 are GTSNPN and SVGIG (reference sequence). Here the CDR3 reads CAWSIMTNLADNEQFF. In nucleotides, the CDR3 is TGTGCCTGGAGCATCATGACTAACCTCGCCGACAATGAGCAGTTCTTC. The whole variable domain, remainder taken from reference TRBV30 and TRBJ2-1, is SQTIHQWPATLVQPVGSPLSLECTVEGTSNPNLYWYRQAAGRGLQLLFYSVGIGQISSEVPQNLSASRPQDRQFILSSKKLLLSDSGFYLCAWSIMTNLADNEQFFGPGTRLTVL.

This clone was seen only once. This chain links TRBV27 with TRBJ2-3; 10 bases are shared with TRBD1. The germline CDR1 and CDR2 sequences are MNHEY and SMNVEV (reference sequence). The CDR3 runs to 16 residues. Trimming took 3 bases from V and 4 from J; bases not matched to a gene: 7. The CDR3 region has the DNA TGTGCCAGCAGTTTCAAAGGACAGGGGGGACCAGATACGCAGTATTTT. Translated: CASSFKGQGGPDTQYF.

The chain links TRBV29-1 to TRBJ2-2; D remains ambiguous. The germline V gene has CDR1 SQVTM and CDR2 ANQGSEA. Trimming took off 4 bases at V and 0 bases at J, with 9 bases between the two ends. The CDR3 extends over 14 amino acids. The CDR3 loop is CSVVVLANTGELFF. CDR3 nucleotides: TGCAGCGTTGTAGTGCTCGCGAACACCGGGGAGCTGTTTTTT.

CDR3 in DNA: TGTGCCACCCGACTAGCGGGAGCGAGCTCCTACGAGCAGTACTTC. Translated: CATRLAGASSYEQYF. The chain links TRBV15 to TRBJ2-7, with 12 bases fitting TRBD2. The CDR3 is 15 residues long. V lost 8 bases and J lost 0; bases outside the gene matches: 5. Germline loops: CDR1 LNHNV, CDR2 YYDKDF (reference sequence).

The chain employs TRBV7-8 and TRBJ2-2; 9 bases fit TRBD2. The CDR3 is made up of 15 amino acids. V was pared by 5 bases and J by 4 bases, with 5 bases of the junction left unmatched. CDR1 SGHVS and CDR2 FQNEAQ come from the germline V gene. The CDR3 DNA reads as TGTGCCAGCAGCGCCCCGACTAGCGGCACCGGGGAGCTGTTTTTT. Protein sequence: CASSAPTSGTGELFF.

The chain links TRBV29-1 to TRBJ2-3; D unresolved. This CDR3 has 13 amino acids. V lost 4 bases, J lost 0 bases, and 8 bases lay in between. Germline V gives CDR1 SQVTM, CDR2 ANQGSEA. The CDR3 protein is CSVGLKSTDTQYF. The CDR3 coding sequence is TGCAGCGTTGGGTTAAAAAGCACAGATACGCAGTATTTT.

J is TRBJ2-7 and V is TRBV4-1; 11 nucleotides align to TRBD1. Trimming cost V 3 bases and J 6 bases; bases outside gene matches: 19. Germline CDR1 reads MGHRA; CDR2 reads YSYEKL. The CDR3 runs to 19 residues. Here the CDR3 reads CASSHTVADRGRGIGEQYF. In DNA form, the CDR3 reads TGCGCCAGCAGCCACACCGTGGCGGACAGGGGGCGCGGGATCGGCGAGCAGTACTTC.

The V call is TRBV10-1, the J call TRBJ2-7; D assignment may be TRBD1 or TRBD2 (6 bases each). CDR3 length equals 12 residues. The V gene's germline CDR1 is WNHNN and CDR2 SYGVQD (reference sequence). V dropped 4 bases and J dropped 6 bases, with 10 bases sitting between them. The CDR3 protein is CASSGGAREQYF. CDR3 DNA: TGCGCCAGCAGTGGGGGGGCCCGCGAGCAGTACTTC.

The chain links TRBV30 to TRBJ2-7; 10 nucleotides match TRBD1. The CDR3 consists of 14 residues. J was trimmed by 3 bases and V by 5 bases; bases with no gene match: 7. Looked up from germline, CDR1 is GTSNPN and CDR2 is SVGIG (reference sequence). CDR3 sequence: CAWDRDRGYYEQYF. CDR3 in DNA: TGTGCCTGGGATCGGGACAGGGGCTACTACGAGCAGTACTTC.

V usage is TRBV4-1 and J usage is TRBJ2-7; either TRBD1 or TRBD2 may fit D (5 bases each). The V and J ends lost 1 base and 3 bases respectively, with 7 bases between them. The germline gives CDR1 MGHRA, CDR2 YSYEKL. The CDR3 sequence is 13 residues long. This CDR3 is CASSQGGVYEQYF. Here the CDR3 DNA reads TGCGCCAGCAGCCAAGGAGGGGTCTACGAGCAGTACTTC.

This clone has just one count. The V and J genes are TRBV2 and TRBJ2-4; D is possibly TRBD1 or TRBD2 (6 bases each). The CDR3 length is 14 residues. V gave up 10 bases and J gave up 1 base, with 14 bases separating them. Per germline, CDR1 SNHLY and CDR2 FYNNEI. Written as DNA, the CDR3 is TGTGCCACCGCAGGAGGGGGGGCCAAAAACATTCAGTACTTC. This encodes CATAGGGAKNIQYF.

The chain uses TRBV27 and TRBJ2-5; D perhaps matches TRBD1 (5 bases). The CDR3 sequence is 14 residues long. Germline assignment: CDR1 MNHEY and CDR2 SMNVEV (reference sequence). The ends were cut back, 2 bases at V and 1 base at J, with 8 bases in the middle. This CDR3 reads CASSLAGPQETQYF. As DNA, the CDR3 is TGTGCCAGCAGTTTAGCAGGGCCCCAAGAGACCCAGTACTTC.

This clone occurred a few times. The CDR3 nucleotides are TGTGCCTGGAGTCCTTTCCCCCAGGGACGGGCTCAGCCCCAGCATTTT. It yields the protein CAWSPFPQGRAQPQHF. This chain uses TRBV30 with TRBJ1-5, with D perhaps TRBD1 (5 bases). CDR1 and CDR2 (germline): GTSNPN, SVGIG (reference sequence). CDR3 length: 16 residues. V lost 2 bases and J 6 bases, leaving 20 bases between the germline ends.

V and J are TRBV10-2 and TRBJ2-1; 9 nucleotides align to TRBD1. The CDR3 contains 14 residues. CDR1 WSHSY and CDR2 SAAADI come from the germline V gene. Trimming removed 7 bases from V and 8 bases from J; junction bases left unmatched: 9. Here the CDR3 DNA reads TGCGCCAGCACAGTAGGACAGGGGAGGGATGAGCAGTTCTTC. Translating it yields CASTVGQGRDEQFF.

This chain links TRBV30 with TRBJ1-2; perhaps TRBD1 as D (6 bases). Germline CDR1 and CDR2: GTSNPN and SVGIG (reference sequence). Trimming took off 3 bases at V and 5 bases at J, with 13 bases between the two ends. The CDR3 is 13 residues long. This CDR3 reads CAWSGGREYGYTF. In nucleotides, the CDR3 is TGTGCCTGGAGCGGGGGGCGGGAGTATGGCTACACCTTC.

Regarding this clone: One end of the junction varies from germline; a read error may be responsible. The chain combines TRBV7-8 with TRBJ2-2; TRBD2 agrees at 7 bases. CDR1 is SGHVS and CDR2 is FQNEAQ in the germline V gene. The CDR3 has 15 residues. CDR3 sequence reads: CASKSNGRKHRGAVF. Here the CDR3 DNA reads TGTGCCAGCAAGAGTAACGGGAGGAAACACCGGGGAGCTGTTTTT.

The V and J genes are TRBV7-7 and TRBJ2-3, with D possibly matching TRBD1 (7 bases). CDR3 length: 16 amino acids. The germline gives CDR1 SSHAT, CDR2 FNYEAQ (reference sequence). Trimming cost V 1 base and J 6 bases, with 17 bases left between them. This CDR3 is CASSLGLQGGSDTQYF. CDR3 nucleotide sequence: TGTGCCAGCAGCTTAGGTCTTCAGGGGGGTTCGGATACGCAGTATTTT.

A single count supports this clone. V is TRBV11-2 and J is TRBJ2-1, with 7 bases identical to TRBD2. The trim removed 5 bases at V and 4 bases at J, leaving 11 bases unmatched. This CDR3 has 16 amino acids. Germline V gives CDR1 SGHAT, CDR2 FQNNGV. CDR3 residues: CASSQPFAGVYNEQFF. CDR3 DNA: TGTGCCAGCAGCCAACCCTTCGCGGGGGTGTACAATGAGCAGTTCTTC. The full variable domain, its missing parts supplied by reference TRBV11-2 and TRBJ2-1, is EAGVAQSPRYKIIEKRQSVAFWCNPISGHATLYWYQQILGQGPKLLIQFQNNGVVDDSQLPKDRFSAERLKGVDSTLKIQPAKLEDSAVYLCASSQPFAGVYNEQFFGPGTRLTVL.

The DNA for the CDR3 is TGCAGCGTTGGGCAGGACAGCGTTCAGCCCCAGCATTTT. It translates to CSVGQDSVQPQHF. The rearrangement joins TRBV29-1 to TRBJ1-5; D may be TRBD1 (6 bases). CDR3 length: 13 amino acids. V was shortened by 4 bases and J by 6 bases, with 13 bases between the two germline ends. CDR1 SQVTM and CDR2 ANQGSEA come from the germline V gene.

The V and J genes are TRBV7-3 and TRBJ2-1; TRBD2 aligns across 16 bases. CDR3 size: 16 residues. Trimming cost V 7 bases and J 9 bases; bases outside gene matches: 9. CDR1 and CDR2 from the germline V gene are SGHTA and FQGTGA. The CDR3 loop is CASITGTSGRGAEQFF. The CDR3 DNA is TGTGCCAGCATCACCGGGACTAGCGGGAGGGGCGCTGAGCAGTTCTTC.

The V gene is TRBV29-1, the J gene TRBJ1-2; D remains ambiguous. CDR1 is SQVTM, CDR2 ANQGSEA, per germline. The CDR3 runs to 11 residues. Trimming took 5 bases from V and 6 from J, leaving 10 bases between them. The CDR3 protein is CSVQVLDGYTF. CDR3 sequence (DNA): TGCAGCGTTCAGGTTCTAGATGGCTACACCTTC.

The genes are TRBV19 and TRBJ2-2; 7 bases fit TRBD1. In germline, CDR1 is LNHDA, CDR2 SQIVND (reference sequence). The CDR3 runs to 15 residues. Unmatched junction bases numbered 4, after V lost 5 bases and J lost 1 base. The CDR3 DNA follows: TGTGCCAGTAGTGACGGGACAGTGAACACCGGGGAGCTGTTTTTT. Its protein is CASSDGTVNTGELFF. Variable domain in full (rest from reference TRBV19 and TRBJ2-2): DGGITQSPKYLFRKEGQNVTLSCEQNLNHDAMYWYRQDPGQGLRLIYYSQIVNDFQKGDIAEGYSVSREKKESFPLTVTSAQKNPTAFYLCASSDGTVNTGELFFGEGSRLTVL.

CDR3 in amino acids: CASSNGTSGRTDTQYF. The CDR3 DNA reads as TGTGCCAGCAGCAACGGGACTAGCGGGCGCACAGATACGCAGTATTTT. The rearrangement links TRBV7-6 to TRBJ2-3, with 12 bases that match TRBD2. Per germline, CDR1 SGHVS and CDR2 FNYEAQ. CDR3 length equals 16 residues. V was clipped by 5 bases and J by 1 base; unmatched bases: 4. The complete variable domain, with remaining parts taken from reference TRBV7-6 and TRBJ2-3, reads GAGVSQSPRYKVTKRGQDVALRCDPISGHVSLYWYRQALGQGPEFLTYFNYEAQQDKSGLPNDRFSAERPEGSISTLTIQRTEQRDSAMYRCASSNGTSGRTDTQYFGPGTRLTVL.

The V call is TRBV28, the J call TRBJ1-5; D is unclear. The CDR3 consists of 12 residues. V was pared by 5 bases and J by 6 bases, with 8 bases between. Per the germline V gene, CDR1 is MDHEN and CDR2 is SYDVKM. The chain's CDR3 is CASSITAQPQHF. The CDR3 DNA follows: TGTGCCAGCAGTATAACAGCTCAGCCCCAGCATTTT. The full variable domain, its missing parts supplied by reference TRBV28 and TRBJ1-5, is DVKVTQSSRYLVKRTGEKVFLECVQDMDHENMFWYRQDPGLGLRLIYFSYDVKMKEKGDIPEGYSVSREKKERFSLILESASTNQTSMYLCASSITAQPQHFGDGTRLSIL.

This chain joins TRBV19 and TRBJ1-5; D not resolved. Germline V CDR1 and CDR2: LNHDA, SQIVND (reference sequence). The CDR3 has 13 amino acids. The ends were cut back, 7 bases at V and 6 bases at J, with 13 bases in the middle. The CDR3 DNA sequence: TGTGCCAGTAAGTCGCGGGGTGGTCAGCCCCAGCATTTT. It is translated as CASKSRGGQPQHF.

CDR3 sequence reads: CASSSPGRELNYGYTF. The CDR3 DNA is TGTGCCAGCAGTTCCCCAGGGAGGGAGCTAAACTATGGCTACACCTTC. This chain joins TRBV28 and TRBJ1-2; tentatively, D is TRBD1 (5 bases). The CDR3 totals 16 residues. Germline V gene data show CDR1 as MDHEN and CDR2 as SYDVKM. Trimming stripped 4 bases from V and 2 bases from J, with 17 bases between.

The chain is built from TRBV4-1 and TRBJ2-3; D is undetermined. Germline V gene lookup returns CDR1 MGHRA and CDR2 YSYEKL. The CDR3 runs to 15 residues. V dropped 1 base and J dropped 4 bases, with 12 bases sitting between them. CDR3 region: CASSQVGWRPDTQYF. In DNA form, the CDR3 reads TGCGCCAGCAGCCAAGTGGGTTGGCGCCCAGATACGCAGTATTTT.

This chain connects TRBV6-1 to TRBJ2-7; 10 nucleotides align to TRBD2. CDR1 is MNHNS and CDR2 is SASEGT in the germline V gene. V lost 4 bases, J lost 3 bases, and 6 bases stayed unmatched. The CDR3 has 15 amino acids. For the CDR3, the DNA is TGTGCCAGCAGTGCCCCGACTAGCGGGTACTACGAGCAGTACTTC. As protein: CASSAPTSGYYEQYF.

This chain links TRBV27 with TRBJ2-7; D is perhaps TRBD2 (7 bases). The germline V gene encodes CDR1 MNHEY and CDR2 SMNVEV (reference sequence). CDR3 size: 15 residues. Trimming shortened V by 11 bases and J by 3 bases, and 23 bases separated the two germline ends. The CDR3 is CAARGASGGDYEQYF. Written as DNA, the CDR3 is TGTGCCGCCCGGGGGGCTAGCGGCGGCGACTACGAGCAGTACTTC.

The J gene is TRBJ2-5, the V gene TRBV19; 11 positions match TRBD1. In germline, CDR1 is LNHDA, CDR2 SQIVND (reference sequence). The CDR3 sequence is 13 residues long. V gave up 10 bases and J gave up 2 bases; unmatched junction bases: 3. The CDR3 DNA is TGTGCCACCTGGGACAGGGGGCAAGAGACCCAGTACTTC. Translation: CATWDRGQETQYF.